This TCR beta chain came from a study of siplizumab effects on memory and regulatory T cells (dated by TCRdb to about 2019). At the level of the whole study: The study looked at the effect of siplizumab, an anti-CD2 antibody, on alloreactive T-cell subsets in allogeneic mixed lymphocyte reactions made from human PBMCs.

Sorted unstimulated T cells, along with proliferating T cells recovered from mixed lymphocyte reactions, underwent TCRbeta CDR3 sequencing. Fresh whole blood from ten HLA-typed healthy donors served as the source for isolating PBMCs. Regarding this clone: Its specific antigen is unknown. No base-level quality is on record; no much larger clone is a single base apart.

Sequences MGHRA (CDR1) and YSYEKL (CDR2) are obtained from the germline V gene. The CDR3 starts with the cysteine, ends with the phenylalanine, and has 14 residues. The entry retains the CDR3 DNA only, 42 bases that are in frame from base 1. V was cut back by 3 bases and J by 1 base, leaving a gap of 8 bases between them. What the research found in general, with its limitations: The cumulative frequency of alloreactive sequences that could be traced back to unstimulated CD4+ memory T cells was significantly reduced by siplizumab. Because sequences below about 10^-5 frequency were poorly captured, only a minor fraction of alloreactive clones could be mapped to unstimulated subsets. Whether proliferating Tregs from siplizumab cultures actually had suppressive function was not functionally confirmed. Unstimulated naive T cells appeared to be more diverse than memory T cells, and naive cells seemed to make a substantial contribution to the alloresponse. A naive or memory phenotype could not be assigned to roughly 80-95% of proliferating CD4+ or CD8+ clones. Among mappable alloreactive CD4+ clones, an average Treg-derived fraction of approximately 73% was observed with siplizumab, compared with roughly 27% in control reactions.

Library preparation was by the immunoSEQ multiplex PCR assay. Around 100,000 TCR templates per sample were assayed by the deep sequencing platform. Genomic DNA extracted from sorted T cells was used for TCRbeta CDR3 sequencing. In the original analysis: Clonal analysis of TCRbeta CDR3 data was done in the R programming language. Alloreactive CD4+ and CD8+ clones were defined by comparing unstimulated samples with post-reaction CFSE-low samples. Regulatory or non-regulatory origin of alloreactive CD4+ clones was assigned by matching sequences to the sorted unstimulated Treg and non-Treg repertoires. TCRdb holds this immuneACCESS table with in-frame rearrangements only. Some clones are missing; in checked studies, unresolved V genes explain under half, and the rest has no known cause. V and J calls and clone size are copied from that table; D and trimming were computed from the DNA. The sample has roughly 75,000 clones on record, approximately 93% of them singletons. Together, the top ten hold less than 5.5% of the sample.

Input material: CD8+ T cells sorted from blood. The V and J genes are TRBV4-1 and TRBJ2-3; there is no confident call for the D gene. This sequence was found in a human donor in good health. Here the CDR3 is given as CASSQVDGTDTQYF. The bases are TGCGCCAGCAGCCAGGTTGACGGCACAGATACGCAGTATTTT.